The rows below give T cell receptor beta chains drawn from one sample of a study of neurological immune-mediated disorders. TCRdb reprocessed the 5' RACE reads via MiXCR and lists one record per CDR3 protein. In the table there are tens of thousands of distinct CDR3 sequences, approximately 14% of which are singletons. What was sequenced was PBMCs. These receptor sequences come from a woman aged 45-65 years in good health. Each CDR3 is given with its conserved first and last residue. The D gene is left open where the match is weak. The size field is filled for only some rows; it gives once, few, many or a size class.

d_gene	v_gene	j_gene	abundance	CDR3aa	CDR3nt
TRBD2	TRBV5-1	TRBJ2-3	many	CASSLLAGGIWRTDTQYF	TGCGCCAGCAGCTTGTTAGCGGGAGGAATATGGAGAACAGATACGCAGTATTTT
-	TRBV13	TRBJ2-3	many	CASSLSVGGIDTQYF	TGTGCCAGCAGCTTATCGGTGGGAGGTATCGATACGCAGTATTTT
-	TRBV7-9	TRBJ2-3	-	CASSLMGTDTQYF	TGTGCCAGCAGCTTAATGGGCACAGATACGCAGTATTTT
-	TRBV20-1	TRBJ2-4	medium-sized	CSARDKVLAKNIQYF	TGCAGTGCTAGAGATAAAGTCTTAGCCAAAAACATTCAGTACTTC
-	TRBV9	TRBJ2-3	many	CASSVVAGPTDTQYF	TGTGCCAGCAGCGTAGTCGCGGGCCCCACAGATACGCAGTATTTT
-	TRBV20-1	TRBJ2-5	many	CSAREGGRETQYF	TGCAGTGCTAGAGAAGGAGGTCGAGAGACCCAGTACTTC
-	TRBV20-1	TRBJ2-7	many	CSARDGRDPSYEQYF	TGCAGTGCTAGAGATGGGCGGGACCCCTCCTACGAGCAGTACTTC
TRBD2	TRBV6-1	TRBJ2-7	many	CASSGLADPYEQYF	TGTGCCAGCAGTGGACTAGCGGATCCCTACGAGCAGTACTTC
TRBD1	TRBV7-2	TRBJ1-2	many	CASSSEAPGQGSYGYTF	TGTGCCAGCAGCTCCGAGGCCCCGGGACAGGGTTCCTATGGCTACACCTTC
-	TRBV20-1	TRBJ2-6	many	CSASPRGSGANVLTF	TGCAGTGCTAGCCCTAGGGGCTCCGGGGCCAACGTCCTGACTTTC
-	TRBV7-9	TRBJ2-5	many	CASSPLMADQETQYF	TGTGCCAGCAGCCCCTTAATGGCGGACCAAGAGACCCAGTACTTC
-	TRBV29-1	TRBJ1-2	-	CSARHDNYGYTF	TGCAGCGCCCGCCATGACAACTATGGCTACACCTTC
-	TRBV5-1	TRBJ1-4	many	CASRWTETNEKLFF	TGCGCCAGCAGATGGACAGAAACTAATGAAAAACTGTTTTTT
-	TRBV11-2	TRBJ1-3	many	CASTEGYLRNTIYF	TGTGCCAGCACGGAGGGGTATCTTCGAAACACCATATATTTT
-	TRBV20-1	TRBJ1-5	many	CSASGGHRGEPQHF	TGCAGTGCTAGTGGGGGCCATAGAGGAGAGCCCCAGCATTTT
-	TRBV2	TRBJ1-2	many	CASRYRQAEDYGYTF	TGTGCCAGCAGGTATAGACAGGCGGAGGACTATGGCTACACCTTC
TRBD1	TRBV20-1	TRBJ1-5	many	CSAMKQGNNQPQHF	TGCAGTGCTATGAAACAGGGGAACAATCAGCCCCAGCATTTT
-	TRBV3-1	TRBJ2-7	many	CASSQDPWTVSYEQYF	TGTGCCAGCAGCCAAGATCCATGGACTGTCTCCTACGAGCAGTACTTC
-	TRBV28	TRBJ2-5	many	CASSRTGRAQYF	TGTGCCAGCAGTCGGACAGGGAGGGCCCAGTACTTC
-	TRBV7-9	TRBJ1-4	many	CASSLGGAGDEKLFF	TGTGCCAGCAGCTTAGGAGGGGCAGGGGATGAAAAACTGTTTTTT
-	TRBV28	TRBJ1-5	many	CASSLSGRILYSNQPQHF	TGTGCCAGCAGTTTATCGGGACGGATCCTGTATAGCAATCAGCCCCAGCATTTT
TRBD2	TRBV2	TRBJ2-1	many	CASRGSSGSFYNEQFF	TGTGCCAGCAGGGGGTCTAGCGGGAGCTTCTACAATGAGCAGTTCTTC
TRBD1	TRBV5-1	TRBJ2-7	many	CASRPTGGYEQYF	TGCGCCAGCAGACCGACAGGGGGTTACGAGCAGTACTTC